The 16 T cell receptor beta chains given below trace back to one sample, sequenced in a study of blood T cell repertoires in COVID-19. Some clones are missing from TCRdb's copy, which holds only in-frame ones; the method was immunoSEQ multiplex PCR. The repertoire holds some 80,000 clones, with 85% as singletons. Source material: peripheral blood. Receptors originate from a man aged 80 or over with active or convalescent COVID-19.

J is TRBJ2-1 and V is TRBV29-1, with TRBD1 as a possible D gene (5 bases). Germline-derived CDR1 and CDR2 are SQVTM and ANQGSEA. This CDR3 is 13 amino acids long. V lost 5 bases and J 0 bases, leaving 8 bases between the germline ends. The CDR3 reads CSVQGYSYNEQFF. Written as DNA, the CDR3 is TGCAGCGTTCAGGGTTACTCCTACAATGAGCAGTTCTTC.

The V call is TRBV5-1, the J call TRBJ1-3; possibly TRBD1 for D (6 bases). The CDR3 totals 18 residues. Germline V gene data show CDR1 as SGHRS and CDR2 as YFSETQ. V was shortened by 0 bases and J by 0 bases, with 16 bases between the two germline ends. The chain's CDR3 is CASSLAPQGQISGNTIYF. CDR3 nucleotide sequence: TGCGCCAGCAGCTTGGCACCCCAAGGACAGATCTCTGGAAACACCATATATTTT.

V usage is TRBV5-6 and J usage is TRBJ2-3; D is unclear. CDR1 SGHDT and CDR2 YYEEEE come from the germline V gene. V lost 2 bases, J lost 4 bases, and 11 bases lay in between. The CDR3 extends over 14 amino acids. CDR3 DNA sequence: TGTGCCAGCAGCTTTGCAGGTTGGGCAGATACGCAGTATTTT. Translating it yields CASSFAGWADTQYF. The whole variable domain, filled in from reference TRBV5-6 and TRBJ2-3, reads DAGVTQSPTHLIKTRGQQVTLRCSPKSGHDTVSWYQQALGQGPQFIFQYYEEEERQRGNFPDRFSGHQFPNYSSELNVNALLLGDSALYLCASSFAGWADTQYFGPGTRLTVL.

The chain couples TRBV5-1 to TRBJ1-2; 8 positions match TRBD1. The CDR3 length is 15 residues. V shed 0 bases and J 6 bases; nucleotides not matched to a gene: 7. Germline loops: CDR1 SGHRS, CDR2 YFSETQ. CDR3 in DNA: TGCGCCAGCAGCTTGGTGGGTTCAGGGGGCGATGGCTACACCTTC. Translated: CASSLVGSGGDGYTF.

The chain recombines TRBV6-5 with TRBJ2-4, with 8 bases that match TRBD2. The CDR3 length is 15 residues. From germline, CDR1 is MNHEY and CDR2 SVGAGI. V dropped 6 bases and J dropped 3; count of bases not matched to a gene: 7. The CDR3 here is CASRPSTSGKNIQYF. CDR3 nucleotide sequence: TGTGCCAGCAGACCGTCCACTAGCGGCAAAAACATTCAGTACTTC.

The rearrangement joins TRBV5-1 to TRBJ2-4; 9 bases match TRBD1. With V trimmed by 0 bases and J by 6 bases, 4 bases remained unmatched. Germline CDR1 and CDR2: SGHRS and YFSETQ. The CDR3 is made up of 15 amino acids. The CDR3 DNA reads TGCGCCAGCAGCTTGGCGATGGGACAGGGAAACATTCAGTACTTC. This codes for CASSLAMGQGNIQYF.

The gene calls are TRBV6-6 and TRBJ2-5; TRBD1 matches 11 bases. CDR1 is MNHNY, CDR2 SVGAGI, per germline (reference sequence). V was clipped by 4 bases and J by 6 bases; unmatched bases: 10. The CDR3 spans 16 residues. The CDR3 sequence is CASSSPGQGVLKTQYF. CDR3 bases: TGTGCCAGCAGTTCCCCGGGACAGGGGGTTTTAAAGACCCAGTACTTC.

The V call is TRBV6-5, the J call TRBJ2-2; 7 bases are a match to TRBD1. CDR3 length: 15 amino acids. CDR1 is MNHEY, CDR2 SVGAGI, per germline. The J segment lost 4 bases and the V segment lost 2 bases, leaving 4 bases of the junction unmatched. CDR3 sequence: CASSYQGDITGELFF. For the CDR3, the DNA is TGTGCCAGCAGTTACCAGGGGGATATCACCGGGGAGCTGTTTTTT.

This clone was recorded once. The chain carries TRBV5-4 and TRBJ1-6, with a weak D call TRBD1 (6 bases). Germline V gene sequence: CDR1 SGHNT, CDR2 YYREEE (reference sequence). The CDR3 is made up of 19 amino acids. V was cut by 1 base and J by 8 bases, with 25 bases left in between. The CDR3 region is CASSLNRAGRGPVDSPLHF. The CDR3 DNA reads TGTGCCAGCAGCTTGAATCGTGCCGGCAGGGGCCCAGTAGATTCACCCCTCCACTTT. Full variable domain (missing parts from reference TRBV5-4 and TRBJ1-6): ETGVTQSPTHLIKTRGQQVTLRCSSQSGHNTVSWYQQALGQGPQFIFQYYREEENGRGNFPPRFSGLQFPNYSSELNVNALELDDSALYLCASSLNRAGRGPVDSPLHFGNGTRLTVT.

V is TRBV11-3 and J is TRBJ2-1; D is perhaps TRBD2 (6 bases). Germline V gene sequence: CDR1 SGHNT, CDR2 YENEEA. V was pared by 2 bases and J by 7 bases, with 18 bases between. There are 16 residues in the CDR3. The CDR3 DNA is TGTGCCAGCAGCTTAAGTTGGAGGGAGTACCTTAATGAGCAGTTCTTC. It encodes CASSLSWREYLNEQFF.

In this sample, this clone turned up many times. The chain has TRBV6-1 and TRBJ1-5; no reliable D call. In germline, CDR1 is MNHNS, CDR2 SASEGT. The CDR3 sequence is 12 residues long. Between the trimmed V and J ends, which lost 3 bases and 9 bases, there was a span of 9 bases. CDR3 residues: CASSDQTGPQHF. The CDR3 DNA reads TGTGCCAGCAGTGACCAGACTGGGCCCCAGCATTTT.

CDR3 sequence: CASSRQGASGANVLTF. The CDR3, as DNA: TGTGCCAGCAGTCGCCAGGGGGCGTCTGGGGCCAACGTCCTGACTTTC. This chain joins TRBV6-6 and TRBJ2-6; 8 positions agree with TRBD1. This CDR3 comprises 16 residues. The germline V gene encodes CDR1 MNHNY and CDR2 SVGAGI (reference sequence). With 5 bases clipped from V and 1 base from J, the junction kept 4 bases outside the gene matches.

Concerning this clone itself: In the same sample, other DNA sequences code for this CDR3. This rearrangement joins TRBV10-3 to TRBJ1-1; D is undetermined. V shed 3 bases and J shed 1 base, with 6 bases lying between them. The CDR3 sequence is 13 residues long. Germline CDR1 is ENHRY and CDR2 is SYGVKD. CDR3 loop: CAISDRENTEAFF. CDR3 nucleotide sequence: TGTGCCATCAGTGATCGGGAGAACACTGAAGCTTTCTTT.

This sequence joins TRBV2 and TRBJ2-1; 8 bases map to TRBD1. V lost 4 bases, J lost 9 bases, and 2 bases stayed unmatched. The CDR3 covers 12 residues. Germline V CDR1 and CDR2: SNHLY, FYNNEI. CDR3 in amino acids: CASSAQGGEQFF. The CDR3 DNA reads TGTGCCAGCAGTGCACAGGGGGGTGAGCAGTTCTTC.

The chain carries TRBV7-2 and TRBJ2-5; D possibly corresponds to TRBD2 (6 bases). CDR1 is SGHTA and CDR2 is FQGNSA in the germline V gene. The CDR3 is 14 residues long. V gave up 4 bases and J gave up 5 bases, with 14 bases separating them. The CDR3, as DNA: TGTGCCAGCAGCTCCTATGGCCGGGGGGAGACCCAGTACTTC. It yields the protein CASSSYGRGETQYF.

The CDR3 DNA reads TGTGCCAGCAGTTACGTAGGAGACTCTGAAGCTTTCTTT. This encodes CASSYVGDSEAFF. This rearrangement joins TRBV6-5 to TRBJ1-1, with no clear D. Deletions cut 2 bases from V and 6 bases from J, with 10 bases between. The CDR3 loop spans 13 amino acids. The germline V gene encodes CDR1 MNHEY and CDR2 SVGAGI.